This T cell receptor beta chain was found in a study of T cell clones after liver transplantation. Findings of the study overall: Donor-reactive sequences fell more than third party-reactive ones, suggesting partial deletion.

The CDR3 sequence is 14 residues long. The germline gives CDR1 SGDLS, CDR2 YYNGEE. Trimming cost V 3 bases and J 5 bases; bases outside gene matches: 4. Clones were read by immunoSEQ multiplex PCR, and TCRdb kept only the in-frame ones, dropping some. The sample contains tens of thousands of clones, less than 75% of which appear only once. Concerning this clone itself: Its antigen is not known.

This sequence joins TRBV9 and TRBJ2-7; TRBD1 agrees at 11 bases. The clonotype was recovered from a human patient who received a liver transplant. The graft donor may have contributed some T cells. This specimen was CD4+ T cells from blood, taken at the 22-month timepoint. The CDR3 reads CASSGGQGANEQYF. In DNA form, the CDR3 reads TGTGCCAGCAGCGGAGGACAGGGGGCAAACGAGCAGTACTTC.